Listed here are 13 T cell receptor beta chains from one sample, sequenced in a study of regulatory T cells in long-lasting Graves disease. Investigators prepared the TCR beta libraries by applying iRepertoire HTBI primers and Arm-PCR of CDR3 regions. Via MiXCR, TCRdb re-called the multiplex PCR reads, giving one row per CDR3 protein. The sample holds fewer than 650,000 distinct CDR3 sequences, 16% seen once. Sample time point: newly diagnosed GD, antithyroid drugs for less than 3 months. Extracted PBMC RNA gave rise to the TCR library. The sample also formed part of further work on T cells in Graves' hyperthyroidism and ophthalmopathy.

The sample here was peripheral blood mononuclear cells (PBMCs), taken at new diagnosis, from a patient treated with antithyroid drugs. The receptors were gathered from a woman aged 30 to 39 with Graves disease.

This clonotype appeared many times. The chain joins TRBV7-9 to TRBJ1-1; unclear D gene. The CDR3 spans 12 residues. Trimming removed 5 bases at V and 10 bases at J, with 14 bases between. The germline V gene encodes CDR1 SEHNR and CDR2 FQNEAQ (reference sequence). The CDR3 region has the DNA TGTGCCAGCAGCCAAGTCGATCGGGCAGCTTTCTTT. Translated, it gives CASSQVDRAAFF.

This clonotype was counted many times. The V call is TRBV6-2 or TRBV6-3, the J call TRBJ2-2, with D hard to call. CDR3 length: 12 amino acids. The V end lost 4 bases, the J end lost 2 bases, and 2 bases lay between the germline ends. CDR1 is MNHEY, CDR2 SVGEGT, per germline. The DNA for the CDR3 is TGTGCCAGCAGTTTCAACACCGGGGAGCTGTTTTTT. Translating it yields CASSFNTGELFF.

As regards this clonotype: Germline is not matched at one junction end, which may reflect a read error. J is TRBJ2-7 and V is TRBV6-5; D might be TRBD1 (6 bases). The CDR3 covers 16 residues. Germline-derived CDR1 and CDR2 are MNHEY and SVGAGI. In nucleotides, the CDR3 is TGTGCCAGCAGTCTCTCGAACCGGGACAAGATCCCCTCGCTACACTTC. Translating gives CASSLSNRDKIPSLHF.

This clonotype came up a few times. The chain joins TRBV19 to TRBJ1-1; no clear D gene. V was clipped by 11 bases and J by 0 bases, with 16 bases between them. The CDR3 has 14 residues. The germline CDR1 and CDR2 sequences are LNHDA and SQIVND (reference sequence). The CDR3 loop is CASSTPNLNTEAFF. CDR3 nucleotides: TGTGCCTCCTCCACCCCGAATCTGAACACTGAAGCTTTCTTT.

Many counts were recorded for this clonotype. The gene calls are TRBV12-5 and TRBJ1-2; D is undetermined. The CDR3 consists of 16 residues. Between the trimmed V and J ends, which lost 0 bases and 2 bases, there was a span of 13 bases. CDR1 and CDR2 (germline): LGHNT, FRNRAP. CDR3 sequence: CASGLVLRTVNYGYTF. CDR3 nucleotide sequence: TGTGCTAGTGGTTTGGTACTACGTACAGTGAACTATGGCTACACCTTC.

This clonotype was detected many times. This chain uses TRBV28 with TRBJ2-1, with D perhaps being TRBD1 or TRBD2 (5 bases each). This CDR3 has 16 amino acids. Trimming shortened V by 4 bases and J by 2 bases, and 15 bases separated the two germline ends. Germline V gene lookup returns CDR1 MDHEN and CDR2 SYDVKM. This chain's CDR3 is CASSSSGTKTYNEQFF. In DNA form, the CDR3 reads TGTGCCAGCAGTTCCTCGGGGACCAAAACCTACAATGAGCAGTTCTTC.

CDR3 protein: CASRAGQDEQYF. The CDR3 bases are TGTGCCAGCAGAGCAGGACAGGACGAGCAGTACTTC. The chain employs TRBV7-9 and TRBJ2-7, with 7 bases lining up with TRBD1. Looked up from germline, CDR1 is SEHNR and CDR2 is FQNEAQ (reference sequence). The trim removed 6 bases at V and 5 bases at J, leaving 4 bases unmatched. The CDR3 covers 12 residues.

There are a few counts of this clonotype. This chain joins TRBV7-2 and TRBJ2-1; TRBD2 aligns across 9 bases. Germline CDR1 reads SGHTA; CDR2 reads FQGNSA. Losses at the gene ends were 1 base for V and 4 bases for J; bases not matched to a gene: 14. The CDR3 is 19 residues long. The CDR3 DNA reads TGTGCCAGCAGCTTAGAGGAGGCGCGGGAGGGCCTGTTTTACAATGAGCAGTTCTTC. This sequence encodes CASSLEEAREGLFYNEQFF. The variable domain in full, completed from reference TRBV7-2 and TRBJ2-1, reads GAGVSQSPSNKVTEKGKDVELRCDPISGHTALYWYRQSLGQGLEFLIYFQGNSAPDKSGLPSDRFSAERTGGSVSTLTIQRTQQEDSAVYLCASSLEEAREGLFYNEQFFGPGTRLTVL.

The chain combines TRBV11-1 with TRBJ2-1, with 10 bases matching TRBD2. CDR1 is SGHAT, CDR2 FQDESV, per germline (reference sequence). There are 13 residues in the CDR3. The J segment lost 6 bases and the V segment lost 8 bases, leaving 4 bases of the junction unmatched. In DNA, the CDR3 is TGTGCCAGCGGAGCTAGCGGGAGCAATGAGCAGTTCTTC. It translates to CASGASGSNEQFF.

This clonotype was observed at least ten times. The J gene is TRBJ1-5, the V gene TRBV28, with no clear D. Germline V lookup: CDR1 MDHEN, CDR2 SYDVKM. The germline V and J ends were trimmed by 5 bases and 5 bases, with 13 bases remaining between them. The CDR3 has 14 residues. CDR3 coding DNA: TGTGCCAGCAGTCGAGGGTTGTTGGATCAGCCCCAGCATTTT. This gives the protein CASSRGLLDQPQHF.

The chain uses TRBV4-1 and TRBJ2-3, with 9 bases fitting TRBD1. With 4 bases clipped from V and 1 base from J, the junction kept 3 bases outside the gene matches. Germline V gene lookup returns CDR1 MGHRA and CDR2 YSYEKL. The CDR3 covers 15 residues. Written as DNA, the CDR3 is TGCGCCAGCAGCCCGACAGGGGGTCGCACAGATACGCAGTATTTT. This codes for CASSPTGGRTDTQYF.

Details on this clonotype: This probably arose from a read error, given a far larger clone one base away. The rearrangement uses TRBV11-3 and TRBJ2-1; a weak D match, TRBD1 (6 bases). Germline values: CDR1 SGHNT, CDR2 YENEEA. CDR3 size: 14 residues. CDR3 bases: TGTGCCAGCAGCTTGGACAGCTCCTACAATCAGCAGTTCTTC. Amino acid sequence: CASSLDSSYNQQFF.

This clonotype was observed many times. The chain combines TRBV3-1 with TRBJ2-7; 7 bases agree with TRBD1. The germline V gene has CDR1 LGHDT and CDR2 YNNKEL (reference sequence). This CDR3 is 14 amino acids long. With 2 bases clipped from V and 2 bases from J, the junction kept 3 bases outside the gene matches. Here the CDR3 reads CASSQHRGPYEQYF. The CDR3, as DNA: TGTGCCAGCAGCCAACACAGGGGCCCCTACGAGCAGTACTTC.